This T cell receptor beta chain was documented in a study of blood T cell repertoires in COVID-19. Between the trimmed V and J ends, which lost 7 bases and 4 bases, there was a span of 11 bases. This CDR3 has 12 amino acids. From germline, CDR1 is SQVTM and CDR2 ANQGSEA. Sequencing used immunoSEQ multiplex PCR; TCRdb keeps in-frame clones, though not all of them. The sample lists tens of thousands of clones; around 88% were seen once. The material sequenced was peripheral blood. The TCR comes from an elderly woman with acute or convalescent COVID-19. V gene TRBV29-1 combines with J gene TRBJ1-5; D is unresolved. CDR3 amino acids: CSEIAGNQPQHF. CDR3 in DNA: TGCAGCGAAATCGCGGGAAATCAGCCCCAGCATTTT. The full variable domain, its missing parts supplied by reference TRBV29-1 and TRBJ1-5, is SAVISQKPSRDICQRGTSLTIQCQVDSQVTMMFWYRQQPGQSLTLIATANQGSEATYESGFVIDKFPISRPNLTFSTLTVSNMSPEDSSIYLCSEIAGNQPQHFGDGTRLSIL.